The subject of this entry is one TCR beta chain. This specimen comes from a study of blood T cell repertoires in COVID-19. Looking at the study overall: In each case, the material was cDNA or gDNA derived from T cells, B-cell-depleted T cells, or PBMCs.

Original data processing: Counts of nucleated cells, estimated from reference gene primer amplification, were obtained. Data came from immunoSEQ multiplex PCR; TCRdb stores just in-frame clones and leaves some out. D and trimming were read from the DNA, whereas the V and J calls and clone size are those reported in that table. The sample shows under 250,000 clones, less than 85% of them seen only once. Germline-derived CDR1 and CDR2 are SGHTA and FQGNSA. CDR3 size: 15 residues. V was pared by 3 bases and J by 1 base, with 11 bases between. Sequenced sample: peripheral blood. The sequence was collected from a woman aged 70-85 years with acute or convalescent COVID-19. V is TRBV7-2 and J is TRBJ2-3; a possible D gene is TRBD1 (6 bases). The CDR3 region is CASSFRGGRTDTQYF. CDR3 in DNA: TGTGCCAGCAGCTTTCGTGGGGGCCGCACAGATACGCAGTATTTT.